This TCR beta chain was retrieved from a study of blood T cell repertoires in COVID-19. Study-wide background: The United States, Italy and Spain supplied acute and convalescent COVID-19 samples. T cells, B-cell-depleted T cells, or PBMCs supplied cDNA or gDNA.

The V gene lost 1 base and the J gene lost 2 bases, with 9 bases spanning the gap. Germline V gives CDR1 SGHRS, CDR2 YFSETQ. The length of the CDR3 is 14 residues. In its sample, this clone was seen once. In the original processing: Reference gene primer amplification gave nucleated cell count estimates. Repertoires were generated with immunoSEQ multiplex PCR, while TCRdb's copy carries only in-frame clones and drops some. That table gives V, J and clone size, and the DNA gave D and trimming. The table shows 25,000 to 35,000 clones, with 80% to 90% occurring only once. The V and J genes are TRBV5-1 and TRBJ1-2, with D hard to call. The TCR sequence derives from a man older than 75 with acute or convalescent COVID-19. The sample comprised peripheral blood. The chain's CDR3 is CASSLMGRNYGYTF. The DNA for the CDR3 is TGCGCCAGCAGCTTGATGGGCAGAAACTATGGCTACACCTTC.